Shown below are 13 T cell receptor beta chains from a single sample sequenced in a study of blood T cell repertoires in COVID-19. Assay: immunoSEQ multiplex PCR; the TCRdb copy retains only in-frame clones and omits some. The sample has roughly 100,000 clones, roughly nine tenths seen once. Sample: peripheral blood. These TCRs come from a woman aged 50 to 60 with COVID-19, enrolled during active disease.

The V gene is TRBV28, the J gene TRBJ1-2; weak D call: TRBD1 (5 bases). Trimming pared 7 bases from V and 5 bases from J, leaving 17 bases between. CDR1 is MDHEN, CDR2 SYDVKM, per germline. This CDR3 spans 14 amino acids. CDR3 sequence: CASTRIGEGYGYTF. The CDR3 DNA follows: TGTGCCAGCACTCGAATCGGGGAGGGGTATGGCTACACCTTC.

The gene calls are TRBV9 and TRBJ2-3; 7 bases fit TRBD2. The CDR3 is 15 amino acids. V trimming: 6 bases; J trimming: 1 base; junction bases outside the gene matches: 8. CDR1 and CDR2 (germline): SGDLS, YYNGEE. This CDR3 is CASNREGGGTDTQYF. In DNA form, the CDR3 reads TGTGCCAGCAACCGTGAGGGAGGGGGCACAGATACGCAGTATTTT.

This chain connects TRBV2 to TRBJ1-5, with D possibly being TRBD1 (6 bases). The CDR3 length is 15 residues. V dropped 6 bases and J dropped 7 bases, with 19 bases sitting between them. Germline V lookup: CDR1 SNHLY, CDR2 FYNNEI. Here the CDR3 reads CASSPQGESSQPQHF. The CDR3 DNA sequence: TGTGCCAGCAGCCCACAGGGAGAATCTTCCCAGCCCCAGCATTTT.

This chain links TRBV6-5 with TRBJ2-3; 7 bases match TRBD2. The CDR3 sequence is 15 residues long. Germline CDR1 is MNHEY and CDR2 is SVGAGI. The junction had 4 bases not matched to a gene; V was cut back by 4 bases and J by 0 bases. The CDR3 region is CASSSLAPSTDTQYF. CDR3 in DNA: TGTGCCAGCAGTTCACTAGCGCCTAGCACAGATACGCAGTATTTT.

The chain couples TRBV7-2 to TRBJ1-2, with 7 bases identical to TRBD1. The CDR3 consists of 15 residues. The V segment lost 1 base and the J segment 4 bases; nucleotides outside the gene matches: 6. Looked up from germline, CDR1 is SGHTA and CDR2 is FQGNSA. The CDR3 here is CASSLGFKGAYGYTF. The CDR3, as DNA: TGTGCCAGCAGCTTAGGGTTCAAGGGGGCCTATGGCTACACCTTC.

The chain uses TRBV30 and TRBJ1-1; 9 bases fit TRBD1. The ends lost 0 bases at V and 11 bases at J; junction bases unmatched: 13. The CDR3 has 15 residues. CDR1 and CDR2 from the germline V gene are GTSNPN and SVGIG (reference sequence). The CDR3 region is CAWSVVGTGRPTAFF. The CDR3 bases are TGTGCCTGGAGTGTAGTAGGGACAGGGCGCCCCACTGCTTTCTTT.

The chain has TRBV5-1 and TRBJ2-5, with TRBD1 matching over 9 bases. Germline CDR1 is SGHRS and CDR2 is YFSETQ. V shed 5 bases, J shed 1 base, and the junction held 3 bases outside the gene matches. CDR3 length: 14 residues. The CDR3, as DNA: TGCGCCAGCAGGACACAGGGGGCCCAAGAGACCCAGTACTTC. It specifies CASRTQGAQETQYF.

The genes are TRBV3-1 (or the pseudogene TRBV3-2) and TRBJ1-1; possibly TRBD1 for D (5 bases). This CDR3 is built from 14 residues. Trimming pared 1 base from V and 1 base from J, leaving 7 bases between. Germline CDR1 is LGHDT and CDR2 is YNNKEL (reference sequence). Here the CDR3 DNA reads TGTGCCAGCAGCCAAGTTCAGGGGAACACTGAAGCTTTCTTT. Translating it yields CASSQVQGNTEAFF.

The chain recombines TRBV9 with TRBJ2-2, with D hard to call. CDR1 is SGDLS, CDR2 YYNGEE, per germline. Trimming shortened V by 0 bases and J by 4 bases, and 7 bases separated the two germline ends. The CDR3 length is 14 residues. The CDR3 protein is CASSVGGLTGELFF. CDR3 in DNA: TGTGCCAGCAGCGTAGGCGGTCTCACCGGGGAGCTGTTTTTT. The full variable domain, in which reference TRBV9 and TRBJ2-2 provide the parts outside the CDR3, is DSGVTQTPKHLITATGQRVTLRCSPRSGDLSVYWYQQSLDQGLQFLIQYYNGEERAKGNILERFSAQQFPDLHSELNLSSLELGDSALYFCASSVGGLTGELFFGEGSRLTVL.

This clone has a single count. V usage is TRBV7-9 and J usage is TRBJ1-6; 8 positions match TRBD1. Germline V gene data show CDR1 as SEHNR and CDR2 as FQNEAQ (reference sequence). This CDR3 region has 16 residues. V lost 5 bases to trimming and J lost 8 bases; unmatched junction nucleotides: 11. The CDR3 bases are TGTGCCAGCAGCCCTTGGACAGGGAGGGGGGATTCACCCCTCCACTTT. Its translation is CASSPWTGRGDSPLHF.

The chain uses TRBV18 and TRBJ1-2; maybe TRBD1 (5 bases). From germline, CDR1 is KGHSH and CDR2 LQKENI. V lost 3 bases and J lost 0, with 11 bases in between. CDR3 length equals 15 residues. CDR3 loop: CASSPPDRPNYGYTF. DNA for the CDR3: TGTGCCAGCTCACCCCCAGACAGACCTAACTATGGCTACACCTTC.

Note on this clone: The sample contains more than one DNA sequence encoding this CDR3. This rearrangement joins TRBV5-1 to TRBJ2-5, with 7 bases identical to TRBD2. The CDR3 sequence is 14 residues long. From germline, CDR1 is SGHRS and CDR2 YFSETQ. With 4 bases clipped from V and 5 bases from J, the junction kept 8 bases outside the gene matches. CDR3 nucleotides: TGCGCCAGCAGCCTCGTTGCGGGGGAGGAGACCCAGTACTTC. Residues: CASSLVAGEETQYF.

This clone appeared once. This sequence joins TRBV5-1 and TRBJ1-2, with TRBD1 matching 8 bases. The trim removed 4 bases at V and 8 bases at J, leaving 10 bases unmatched. CDR3 length: 14 residues. CDR1 and CDR2 from the germline V gene are SGHRS and YFSETQ. CDR3 DNA: TGCGCCAGCAGCCAGGACAGGGAGATAGGGGGCTACACCTTC. Translation gives CASSQDREIGGYTF.